The 4 T cell receptor beta chains reported below all come from one sample, sequenced in a study of blood T cell repertoires in COVID-19. The data were produced by immunoSEQ multiplex PCR, yet TCRdb's version contains in-frame clones alone and is incomplete. The data hold roughly 150,000 clones, with 70% to 80% observed a single time. Sequencing was performed on peripheral blood. The receptor source for this set is a man in his sixties with acute or convalescent COVID-19.

This clone was observed a single time. The J gene is TRBJ2-4, the V gene TRBV11-3; tentative D call: TRBD2 (6 bases). Germline lookup yields CDR1 SGHNT and CDR2 YENEEA. Between the trimmed V and J ends, which lost 4 bases and 1 base, there was a span of 14 bases. CDR3 size: 16 residues. As DNA, the CDR3 is TGTGCCAGCAGCTCAACCGGGGGACGGGCCAAAAACATTCAGTACTTC. Its translation: CASSSTGGRAKNIQYF.

The rearrangement links TRBV2 to TRBJ2-5; maybe TRBD2 (6 bases). The CDR3 consists of 14 residues. Germline assignment: CDR1 SNHLY and CDR2 FYNNEI. Trimming cost V 1 base and J 5 bases, with 11 bases left between them. DNA for the CDR3: TGTGCCAGCAGTGAAGGGGCGGGGAGGGAGACCCAGTACTTC. Translated, it gives CASSEGAGRETQYF.

The J gene is TRBJ1-2, the V gene TRBV21-1; the table names TRBD1, a call not compared with the DNA. TRBV21-1 is an annotated pseudogene. The CDR3 is made up of 14 amino acids. The CDR3 is CASRETGVNYGYTF. The CDR3 coding sequence is TGTGCCAGCCGCGAGACAGGGGTGAACTATGGCTACACCTTC.

The chain combines TRBV5-6 with TRBJ2-5; 8 nucleotides match TRBD1. Trimming removed 3 bases from V and 1 base from J; junction bases left unmatched: 5. Germline V CDR1 and CDR2: SGHDT, YYEEEE. The CDR3 runs 15 residues. The CDR3 reads CASSWGTGAQETQYF. For the CDR3, the DNA is TGTGCCAGCAGCTGGGGGACAGGAGCCCAAGAGACCCAGTACTTC.